This T cell receptor (beta chain) appears in the sequencing data of a study of CD8 T cells in ankylosing spondylitis. V gave up 6 bases and J gave up 2 bases, with 11 bases separating them. Looked up from germline, CDR1 is DFQATT and CDR2 is SNEGSKA (reference sequence). CDR3 length: 13 residues. For this clonotype: Its matching antigen is unknown.

Study results and caveats: A TCR beta motif of roughly 8 highly homologous variants appeared characteristic of ankylosing spondylitis blood.

MiXCR, applied by TCRdb to the 5' RACE reads, yields one record per CDR3 protein. The sample yields 470,000 or so distinct CDR3 sequences, 26% seen once. The TCR sequence derives from a male donor with ankylosing spondylitis. V and J are TRBV20-1 and TRBJ1-3, with D perhaps TRBD1 (6 bases). Sequenced material: blood, either unsorted or a sorted T cell fraction (not recorded which). The CDR3 DNA is TGCAGTGCGATACAGGGCGCTGGAAACACCATATATTTT. Protein sequence: CSAIQGAGNTIYF.